The next 27 T cell receptor beta chains were all read from a single sample in a study of cytomegalovirus exposure and HLA in healthy donors. A multiplex PCR was run with 60 Vbeta primers and 13 Jbeta primers. Some clones are missing from TCRdb's copy, which holds only in-frame ones; the method was immunoSEQ multiplex PCR. The sample contains 150,000 or so clones, roughly 79% of which appear only once. Material: PBMCs. The receptors originated from a man between 35 and 55 years old in good health and CMV-seropositive.

The chain joins TRBV19 to TRBJ1-1; D gene unclear. Germline values: CDR1 LNHDA, CDR2 SQIVND (reference sequence). The CDR3 sequence is 14 residues long. Trimming left V 3 bases short and J 5 bases short, with 13 bases between. CDR3 loop: CASSIPFPGTEAFF. Written as DNA, the CDR3 is TGTGCCAGTAGTATCCCCTTCCCGGGGACTGAAGCTTTCTTT.

The DNA of the CDR3 is TGCGCCAGCAGAAAGACTAGCGTGACAGATACGCAGTATTTT. It encodes CASRKTSVTDTQYF. V and J are TRBV23-1 and TRBJ2-3; 8 bases fit TRBD2. TRBV23-1 is labeled an ORF, and its function is uncertain. The V gene end was trimmed by 6 bases and the J gene end by 3 bases; junction bases not matched to a gene: 5. The CDR3 extends over 14 amino acids.

The genes are TRBV4-1 and TRBJ2-3; D not resolved. There are 14 residues in the CDR3. Germline loops: CDR1 MGHRA, CDR2 YSYEKL. The ends were cut back, 3 bases at V and 5 bases at J, with 12 bases in the middle. The CDR3 protein is CASSQNDNQDTQYF. In nucleotides, the CDR3 is TGCGCCAGCAGCCAGAATGACAATCAAGATACGCAGTATTTT.

V gene TRBV5-6 combines with J gene TRBJ1-5; D gene unclear. Germline loops: CDR1 SGHDT, CDR2 YYEEEE. The CDR3 runs 17 residues. V gave up 0 bases and J gave up 0 bases, with 13 bases separating them. The CDR3, as DNA: TGTGCCAGCAGCTTGGGGTGGAGGCAGATTAGCAATCAGCCCCAGCATTTT. It encodes CASSLGWRQISNQPQHF.

In nucleotides, the CDR3 is TGTGCCAGCTCACCCCCAAACACCGGGGAGCTGTTTTTT. Amino acid sequence: CASSPPNTGELFF. The chain employs TRBV18 and TRBJ2-2; no clear D gene. Trimming removed 3 bases at V and 2 bases at J, with 4 bases between. This CDR3 has 13 residues. Germline CDR1 KGHSH, CDR2 LQKENI.

The rearrangement joins TRBV12-5 to TRBJ2-3; the D is unclear. Germline V gives CDR1 LGHNT, CDR2 FRNRAP. This CDR3 is 12 amino acids long. V dropped 4 bases and J dropped 4 bases, with 6 bases sitting between them. Here the CDR3 reads CASGSPADTQYF. In DNA, the CDR3 is TGTGCTAGTGGTTCCCCGGCAGATACGCAGTATTTT.

The chain couples TRBV5-4 to TRBJ1-5; D remains ambiguous. Germline V gene lookup returns CDR1 SGHNT and CDR2 YYREEE (reference sequence). Trimming stripped 0 bases from V and 1 base from J, with 5 bases between. This CDR3 comprises 14 residues. CDR3 in DNA: TGTGCCAGCAGCTTGGACAGCAGCAATCAGCCCCAGCATTTT. This sequence encodes CASSLDSSNQPQHF.

The rearrangement uses TRBV5-1 and TRBJ2-1; 11 bases match TRBD2. The V gene's germline CDR1 is SGHRS and CDR2 YFSETQ. The V gene end was trimmed by 2 bases and the J gene end by 9 bases; junction bases not matched to a gene: 7. CDR3 length: 15 amino acids. CDR3 bases: TGCGCCAGCAGCTTAAGAACTAGCGGGAGATCTGAGCAGTTCTTC. Amino acids: CASSLRTSGRSEQFF.

The chain recombines TRBV5-8 with TRBJ2-4, with TRBD2 identical over 9 bases. J lost 12 bases, V lost 1 base, and 14 bases had no gene match. Per germline, CDR1 SGHTS and CDR2 YDEGEE. This CDR3 spans 16 amino acids. The CDR3 sequence is CASSLRAGGVGDSQYF. The CDR3, as DNA: TGTGCCAGCAGCTTGCGAGCGGGAGGAGTGGGGGACAGTCAGTACTTC. The full variable domain, rest sourced from reference TRBV5-8 and TRBJ2-4, is EAGVTQSPTHLIKTRGQQATLRCSPISGHTSVYWYQQALGLGLQFLLWYDEGEERNRGNFPPRFSGRQFPNYSSELNVNALELEDSALYLCASSLRAGGVGDSQYFGAGTRLSVL.

This clone was recorded only once. The chain carries TRBV5-1 and TRBJ1-4, with D maybe TRBD1 (5 bases). From germline, CDR1 is SGHRS and CDR2 YFSETQ. The CDR3 covers 12 residues. Trimming took off 5 bases at V and 6 bases at J, with 8 bases between the two ends. The CDR3 DNA follows: TGCGCCAGCAGGGGCAGGGATGAAAAACTGTTTTTT. Amino acids: CASRGRDEKLFF.

The V gene is TRBV18, the J gene TRBJ2-7, with 7 bases fitting TRBD1. Germline lookup yields CDR1 KGHSH and CDR2 LQKENI. With V trimmed by 5 bases and J by 0 bases, 1 base remained unmatched. This CDR3 spans 13 amino acids. The CDR3 DNA reads as TGTGCCAGCTCAAGACAGGGCTCCTACGAGCAGTACTTC. Amino acids: CASSRQGSYEQYF.

The chain couples TRBV30 to TRBJ2-2; 8 bases match TRBD1. J was trimmed by 6 bases and V by 8 bases; bases with no gene match: 8. Germline V gene data show CDR1 as GTSNPN and CDR2 as SVGIG (reference sequence). The CDR3 has 13 amino acids. In DNA, the CDR3 is TGTGCCCTGACAGGGGTGATTTCCGGGGAGCTGTTTTTT. Encoded protein: CALTGVISGELFF.

The chain joins TRBV7-9 to TRBJ1-3; TRBD1 is a possible D gene (6 bases). Looked up from germline, CDR1 is SEHNR and CDR2 is FQNEAQ (reference sequence). This CDR3 contains 15 residues. Trimming left V 2 bases short and J 4 bases short, with 12 bases between. CDR3 sequence (DNA): TGTGCCAGCAGCTTAACGGGGGGCGCGGGAAACACCATATATTTT. Amino acids: CASSLTGGAGNTIYF.

Only one count was recorded for this clone. This chain uses TRBV5-6 with TRBJ2-1, with unresolved D. This CDR3 is 15 amino acids long. Trimming cost V 0 bases and J 2 bases, with 9 bases left between them. Germline V gene data show CDR1 as SGHDT and CDR2 as YYEEEE. CDR3 nucleotide sequence: TGTGCCAGCAGCTTGGCTCTGGTAGCCTACAATGAGCAGTTCTTC. Its protein product is CASSLALVAYNEQFF.

This clone has a single count. The V call is TRBV6-1, the J call TRBJ2-1, with TRBD1 matching over 9 bases. V shed 6 bases, J shed 10 bases, and the junction held 13 bases outside the gene matches. The CDR3 spans 15 residues. Germline V CDR1 and CDR2: MNHNS, SASEGT. Here the CDR3 DNA reads TGTGCCAGCAGCGATCCGGGACAGGGTAGGGAGGAGCAGTTCTTC. Amino acids: CASSDPGQGREEQFF.

The chain has TRBV19 and TRBJ1-2; 7 bases map to TRBD1. This CDR3 spans 16 amino acids. CDR1 is LNHDA and CDR2 is SQIVND in the germline V gene (reference sequence). The ends lost 4 bases at V and 3 bases at J; junction bases unmatched: 11. CDR3 sequence reads: CASSNNDRARDYGYTF. The CDR3 nucleotides read TGTGCCAGTAGTAACAACGACAGGGCACGAGACTATGGCTACACCTTC.

V is TRBV7-8 and J is TRBJ1-4, with D perhaps matching TRBD1 (6 bases). The V end lost 6 bases, the J end lost 7 bases, and 18 bases lay between the germline ends. This CDR3 contains 15 residues. Germline values: CDR1 SGHVS, CDR2 FQNEAQ. The CDR3, as DNA: TGTGCCAGCAGTTCCCGGCGGGGGCGAGTTGAAAAACTGTTTTTT. This codes for CASSSRRGRVEKLFF.

This clone was observed a handful of times. This chain joins TRBV28 and TRBJ1-2; perhaps TRBD1 as D (5 bases). Germline V CDR1 and CDR2: MDHEN, SYDVKM. With 2 bases removed from V and 2 bases from J, the gap between germline ends came to 6 bases. CDR3 length: 13 amino acids. CDR3 coding DNA: TGTGCCAGCAGTTTAGGGGGGAACTATGGCTACACCTTC. Translated: CASSLGGNYGYTF.

The CDR3: CASSVTSPATDTQYF. As DNA, the CDR3 is TGTGCCAGCAGCGTGACTAGTCCCGCTACAGATACGCAGTATTTT. This chain connects TRBV5-6 to TRBJ2-3; possibly TRBD2 for D (6 bases). Germline loops: CDR1 SGHDT, CDR2 YYEEEE. This CDR3 is built from 15 residues. Trimming took off 4 bases at V and 3 bases at J, with 15 bases between the two ends.

This clone was seen a few times. The V and J genes are TRBV10-2 and TRBJ2-4, with TRBD2 identical over 12 bases. In germline, CDR1 is WSHSY, CDR2 SAAADI. This CDR3 has 15 residues. J gave up 8 bases and V 5 bases, and 7 bases lay outside the gene matches. The CDR3 loop is CASSPSGRGTDIQYF. Written as DNA, the CDR3 is TGCGCCAGCAGTCCTAGCGGGAGGGGGACGGACATTCAGTACTTC.

V gene TRBV29-1 combines with J gene TRBJ1-5; 9 bases line up with TRBD1. CDR1 SQVTM and CDR2 ANQGSEA come from the germline V gene. Trimming at V came to 6 bases and at J to 0 bases, leaving 6 bases not matched to a gene. This CDR3 contains 15 residues. CDR3 sequence reads: CSVGQGPHSNQPQHF. CDR3 DNA: TGCAGCGTCGGACAGGGGCCCCATAGCAATCAGCCCCAGCATTTT.

J is TRBJ1-1 and V is TRBV6-1; D not certain. Trimming shortened V by 5 bases and J by 5 bases, and 3 bases separated the two germline ends. The germline V gene encodes CDR1 MNHNS and CDR2 SASEGT. CDR3 length: 10 residues. CDR3 sequence reads: CASSSTEAFF. The CDR3 DNA sequence: TGTGCCAGCAGTTCGACTGAAGCTTTCTTT.

This chain links TRBV9 with TRBJ2-7; 9 bases match TRBD1. Germline CDR1 is SGDLS and CDR2 is YYNGEE. This CDR3 is 15 amino acids long. V lost 2 bases and J lost 3; bases outside the gene matches: 6. The CDR3 sequence: CASSVAGTGYYEQYF. CDR3 nucleotide sequence: TGTGCCAGCAGCGTTGCCGGGACAGGGTACTACGAGCAGTACTTC.

V and J are TRBV4-1 and TRBJ2-6; D is undetermined. The V gene lost 7 bases and the J gene lost 0 bases, with 10 bases spanning the gap. There are 15 residues in the CDR3. CDR1 MGHRA and CDR2 YSYEKL come from the germline V gene. In DNA form, the CDR3 reads TGCGCCAGCAACCCGGAGAACTCTGGGGCCAACGTCCTGACTTTC. Translation gives CASNPENSGANVLTF.

The rearrangement uses TRBV2 and TRBJ1-5; D is uncertain. Trimming shortened V by 3 bases and J by 4 bases, and 10 bases separated the two germline ends. The CDR3 covers 14 residues. The germline CDR1 and CDR2 sequences are SNHLY and FYNNEI. CDR3 nucleotide sequence: TGTGCCAGCAGTGACTGGTCAGAAAATCAGCCCCAGCATTTT. Protein sequence: CASSDWSENQPQHF.

This chain joins TRBV14 and TRBJ2-2; the D is unclear. With 4 bases removed from V and 2 bases from J, the gap between germline ends came to 5 bases. Germline CDR1 reads SGHDN; CDR2 reads FVKESK. There are 13 residues in the CDR3. The DNA for the CDR3 is TGTGCCAGCAGCCGAGCCAACACCGGGGAGCTGTTTTTT. Encoded protein: CASSRANTGELFF.

This sequence joins TRBV5-1 and TRBJ1-5; TRBD1 is a possible D gene (6 bases). V lost 1 base, J lost 0 bases, and 14 bases lay in between. The germline gives CDR1 SGHRS, CDR2 YFSETQ. This CDR3 contains 17 residues. CDR3 DNA: TGCGCCAGCAGCTTGAATCCAGGGGTGGGTAGCAATCAGCCCCAGCATTTT. Amino acid sequence: CASSLNPGVGSNQPQHF. Complete variable domain (other parts from reference TRBV5-1 and TRBJ1-5): KAGVTQTPRYLIKTRGQQVTLSCSPISGHRSVSWYQQTPGQGLQFLFEYFSETQRNKGNFPGRFSGRQFSNSRSEMNVSTLELGDSALYLCASSLNPGVGSNQPQHFGDGTRLSIL.